Described below is a single TCR beta chain sequence and its context. Its target is not known. The data are from a study of vaccination effects on CD4 cells after COVID-19. Study conclusions and caveats: At late timepoints after vaccination, vaccine- and infection-induced clones shrank markedly. Few convalescent patients were included, and no early post-infection timepoints were sampled. There was only 1 of 255 vaccine-induced clones in healthy vaccinees that cross-reacted with common cold coronaviruses.

Under the ViraFEST assay, PBMC were stimulated with viral peptide pools so that antigen-specific CD4+ T cells expanded. Sequencing was performed afterwards. Isolating CD4+ T cells followed less than 12 days of culture. Each participant was administered two doses of either the BNT162b2 or the mRNA-1273 vaccine. The CDR3 extends over 15 amino acids. Germline loops: CDR1 LNHDA, CDR2 SQIVND (reference sequence). Trimming cost V 4 bases and J 2 bases; bases outside gene matches: 6. This table comes from immunoSEQ multiplex PCR, and its TCRdb copy is limited to in-frame clones, with some not included. The repertoire holds tens of thousands of clones, with more than 70% as singletons.

This TCR was recovered from a human donor who received a COVID-19 vaccine. This sequence joins TRBV19 and TRBJ2-7; TRBD2 agrees at 9 bases. The material sequenced was CD4+ T cells from PBMCs cultured with HCoV-229E spike peptides, taken after COVID-19 vaccination. The CDR3 DNA reads as TGTGCCAGTAGTAGAAGCGGGGGGCCTACCTACGAGCAGTACGTC. Translation: CASSRSGGPTYEQYV.